These 9 T cell receptor beta chains share one sample of origin, sequenced in a study of CD4 and CD8 cells across lung adenocarcinoma regions. TCRdb re-derived calls from the PCR reads in MiXCR, one entry per CDR3 protein. The sample lists 5,500 to 6,500 distinct CDR3 sequences, about half occurring once. Sequences were obtained from CD8+ T cells from the margin of a lung tumor. Source of these receptors: a male donor with lung adenocarcinoma. The CD4 and CD8 labels of this study may be unreliable.

J is TRBJ1-5 and V is TRBV6-1; 7 bases are shared with TRBD1. V lost 1 base to trimming and J lost 1 base; unmatched junction nucleotides: 10. Germline V lookup: CDR1 MNHNS, CDR2 SASEGT. CDR3 length equals 18 residues. CDR3 sequence reads: CASSEGQGPGRSNQPQHF. The CDR3 coding sequence is TGTGCCAGCAGTGAAGGACAGGGACCAGGGAGAAGCAATCAGCCCCAGCATTTT.

This clonotype has more than one count but fewer than ten. The genes are TRBV29-1 and TRBJ1-2; D possibly corresponds to TRBD1 (5 bases). CDR1 is SQVTM and CDR2 is ANQGSEA in the germline V gene. CDR3 length: 13 amino acids. V lost 2 bases, J lost 7 bases, and 14 bases lay in between. The CDR3 sequence: CSVEPGLRGGYTF. CDR3 nucleotides: TGCAGCGTTGAACCAGGCCTTAGGGGTGGCTACACCTTC.

As DNA, the CDR3 is TGTGCCAGCAGTGAATCATATATTCACCAAGAGACCCAGTACTTC. Its protein is CASSESYIHQETQYF. J is TRBJ2-5 and V is TRBV6-1; D is unclear. CDR3 length: 15 amino acids. Germline V gene lookup returns CDR1 MNHNS and CDR2 SASEGT. V shed 2 bases and J shed 0 bases, with 10 bases lying between them.

Ten or more counts support this clonotype. This sequence joins TRBV6-4 and TRBJ1-1, with D possibly being TRBD1 (5 bases). Trimming took off 6 bases at V and 5 bases at J, with 13 bases between the two ends. The CDR3 is 13 amino acids. Looked up from germline, CDR1 is MRHNA and CDR2 is SNTAGT. DNA of the CDR3: TGTGCCAGCAGCGCTGAGGAGGGGACTGAAGCTTTCTTT. Translation: CASSAEEGTEAFF.

This clonotype showed up many times. This may come from a read error, since a much larger clone is one base off. The chain is built from TRBV6-1 and TRBJ2-1, with 7 bases that match TRBD1. Germline CDR1 reads MNHNS; CDR2 reads SASEGT. This CDR3 has 14 residues. Trimming removed 11 bases from V and 10 bases from J; junction bases left unmatched: 17. The CDR3 coding sequence is TGTGCCGCCACCAGGGACAGCGACTTCTACGAGCAGTTCTTC. Translating it yields CAATRDSDFYEQFF.

This clonotype was detected a few times. The J gene is TRBJ2-7, the V gene TRBV11-2, with 7 bases fitting TRBD2. The CDR3 has 17 residues. Trimming took 0 bases from V and 2 from J; bases not matched to a gene: 10. Germline V lookup: CDR1 SGHAT, CDR2 FQNNGV. The CDR3 loop reads CASSLDSQRGLPYEQYF. The CDR3 nucleotides read TGTGCCAGCAGCTTAGATAGCCAGCGGGGCCTTCCCTACGAGCAGTACTTC.

This chain joins TRBV6-5 and TRBJ2-2; possibly TRBD1 for D (6 bases). V was pared by 4 bases and J by 16 bases, with 22 bases between. CDR1 is MNHEY and CDR2 is SVGAGI in the germline V gene. This CDR3 has 14 amino acids. Written as DNA, the CDR3 is TGTGCCAGCAGTTGGACAGTTAACACCGGGGCGCAGTTTTTT. It codes for CASSWTVNTGAQFF.

This clonotype has just one count. A read error is possible here, since a much larger clone lies one base away. The chain is built from TRBV7-2 and TRBJ2-4; D gene unclear. Matching the DNA end better, TRBJ2-1 makes the J call doubtful. This CDR3 has 13 amino acids. Per the germline V gene, CDR1 is SGHTA and CDR2 is FQGNSA. The CDR3 here is CASSFGDNYEQFF. The CDR3, as DNA: TGTGCCAGCAGCTTTGGGGATAATTACGAGCAGTTCTTC.

The count of this clonotype is one. A junction boundary mismatches the germline segment, possibly from a read error. The chain is built from TRBV6-1 and TRBJ2-1; no definite D call. This CDR3 is built from 12 residues. The germline CDR1 and CDR2 sequences are MNHNS and SASEGT. Here the CDR3 DNA reads TGTGCCAGCAGCAAGGACCCTAGGATGGGGTACTTC. It encodes CASSKDPRMGYF.